This T cell receptor beta chain was sequenced during a study of blood T cell repertoires in COVID-19. Germline V gene lookup returns CDR1 GTSNPN and CDR2 SVGIG (reference sequence). This CDR3 comprises 18 residues. With 3 bases clipped from V and 0 bases from J, the junction kept 11 bases outside the gene matches. In its sample, this clone was seen once. Membership in each cohort depended on participant-reported clinical history. Produced via immunoSEQ multiplex PCR; TCRdb's table is partial and in-frame only. This repertoire shows around 160,000 clones, roughly 90% found once; its top ten account for 1.2%.

Sequenced input: PBMCs or T cells enriched from blood (not recorded which). J is TRBJ1-4 and V is TRBV30; 9 bases align to TRBD1. The receptor comes from a woman aged 25 to 39 with acute COVID-19. CDR3: CAWRVQGARATTNEKLFF. In DNA form, the CDR3 reads TGTGCCTGGAGGGTACAGGGGGCGCGTGCAACAACTAATGAAAAACTGTTTTTT. The full variable domain, rest sourced from reference TRBV30 and TRBJ1-4, is SQTIHQWPATLVQPVGSPLSLECTVEGTSNPNLYWYRQAAGRGLQLLFYSVGIGQISSEVPQNLSASRPQDRQFILSSKKLLLSDSGFYLCAWRVQGARATTNEKLFFGSGTQLSVL.